This TCR beta chain came from a study of cytotoxic CD8 clonotypes in ibrutinib-treated CLL. Overall study context: Some 10 relapsed/refractory, some 15 treatment-naive; some 17 IGHV unmutated.

Broader study findings: There were few public clonotypes, and on treatment they contracted or stayed stable.

This clone was seen only a few times. What it binds is unknown. The CDR3 covers 17 residues. Germline loops: CDR1 SNHLY, CDR2 FYNNEI. V dropped 4 bases and J dropped 2 bases, with 15 bases sitting between them. The method was immunoSEQ multiplex PCR; TCRdb's version includes in-frame clones alone and lacks a portion of them. The data hold tens of thousands of clones, with about 70% observed a single time. This TCR derives from a human donor with chronic lymphocytic leukemia. The sample was PBMCs, taken after 24 months of ibrutinib treatment. V and J are TRBV2 and TRBJ2-6, with a possible D match to TRBD1 (5 bases). The chain's CDR3 is CASSGDSLWAGANVLTF. The CDR3 DNA sequence: TGTGCCAGCAGTGGAGACAGCCTCTGGGCTGGGGCCAACGTCCTGACTTTC.